What follows are 7 T cell receptor beta chains derived from one specimen sequenced in a study of blood T cell repertoires in COVID-19. The method was immunoSEQ multiplex PCR; TCRdb's version includes in-frame clones alone and lacks a portion of them. The repertoire consists of about 55,000 clones, with about 88% occurring once and the leading ten covering approximately 16%. Sequenced: peripheral blood. The receptor set was obtained from a human donor with active COVID-19. The donor label of this sample is uncertain.

This chain links TRBV19 with TRBJ2-3, with D perhaps matching TRBD1 (6 bases). The V end was cut by 1 base, the J end by 7 bases, with 12 bases between. The CDR3 is made up of 14 amino acids. Germline V gives CDR1 LNHDA, CDR2 SQIVND (reference sequence). The CDR3 coding sequence is TGTGCCAGTAGTATAGCCACAGGGCAAAATACGCAGTATTTT. This gives the protein CASSIATGQNTQYF.

The chain links TRBV4-1 to TRBJ1-1; the D gene is possibly TRBD1 (6 bases). This CDR3 contains 17 residues. V gave up 0 bases and J gave up 0 bases, with 14 bases separating them. CDR1 is MGHRA and CDR2 is YSYEKL in the germline V gene. The CDR3 nucleotides are TGCGCCAGCAGCCAAGAGAGGGTGACAGGACTGAACACTGAAGCTTTCTTT. This encodes CASSQERVTGLNTEAFF.

This clone has only a few counts. The V gene is TRBV20-1, the J gene TRBJ1-5; no definite D call. In germline, CDR1 is DFQATT, CDR2 SNEGSKA (reference sequence). The V gene lost 3 bases and the J gene lost 4 bases, with 13 bases spanning the gap. The CDR3 is 14 amino acids. CDR3 sequence (DNA): TGCAGTGCTAGTTGGGGAACGGGGAATCAGCCCCAGCATTTT. Translation: CSASWGTGNQPQHF.

CDR3 DNA: TGTGCCAGCAGTCTTCGACAGGGCCGCGGTGAAAAACTGTTTTTT. Translating it yields CASSLRQGRGEKLFF. This sequence joins TRBV2 and TRBJ1-4, with 7 bases lining up with TRBD1. The CDR3 extends over 15 amino acids. Germline V gene lookup returns CDR1 SNHLY and CDR2 FYNNEI. The trim removed 5 bases at V and 7 bases at J, leaving 10 bases unmatched.

CDR3 region: CASSLLRREPNYGYTF. CDR3 nucleotide sequence: TGTGCCAGCAGTCTCCTTAGGCGGGAACCGAACTATGGCTACACCTTC. The V gene is TRBV6-6, the J gene TRBJ1-2, with unresolved D. CDR3 length: 16 amino acids. Germline V gene data show CDR1 as MNHNY and CDR2 as SVGAGI (reference sequence). With 5 bases removed from V and 2 bases from J, the gap between germline ends came to 18 bases.

CDR3 nucleotide sequence: TGTGCCACCCGGACTGACACTGAAGCTTTCTTT. This sequence encodes CATRTDTEAFF. The rearrangement joins TRBV15 to TRBJ1-1, with unresolved D. This CDR3 has 11 amino acids. CDR1 is LNHNV and CDR2 is YYDKDF in the germline V gene (reference sequence). V lost 8 bases, J lost 3 bases, and 7 bases lay in between.

The CDR3 here is CASSTLGAGGLETQYF. CDR3 sequence (DNA): TGTGCCAGTAGTACGTTGGGAGCGGGGGGGCTGGAGACCCAGTACTTC. This chain joins TRBV19 and TRBJ2-5, with 10 bases that match TRBD2. CDR1 and CDR2 (germline): LNHDA, SQIVND (reference sequence). V trimming: 4 bases; J trimming: 5 bases; junction bases outside the gene matches: 10. This CDR3 spans 16 amino acids.